The present TCR beta chain was sequenced within a study of blood T cell repertoires in COVID-19 (dated by TCRdb to the early 2020s). Turning to the overall study: Collaborator samples came from the United States, Italy and Spain and covered acute and convalescent phases of COVID-19. The material from the prospective study consisted of cDNA or gDNA derived from T cells, B-cell-depleted T cells, or PBMCs. The dataset comprised deeply sampled blood TCRbeta repertoires from subjects exposed to, actively infected with, or recovered from COVID-19. A freely available public database, intended as a resource for researchers studying the immune response to SARS-CoV-2, is where the repertoires were released. Samples were obtained from the ongoing ImmuneRACE study (first 160 participants) and from 1,254 subjects provided by 6 global collaborators. Sample metadata almost always included a de-identified subject ID, COVID-19 status, age in years and sex. Where HLA class I and class II types were available, the types were taken from metadata supplied by the sample provider, not from assay-based typing.

The immunoSEQ Assay, a bias-controlled multiplex PCR, was used to amplify TCRbeta CDR3 regions from genomic DNA. Regarding the original processing steps: The number of nucleated cells in each sample was estimated by amplification of reference gene primers within the assay. To quantify the absolute abundance of each unique TCRbeta CDR3 rearrangement, sequence reads were collapsed and filtered. For each sample, productive Simpson clonality was calculated as the square root of Simpson's diversity index across productive rearrangements. TCRdb provides this immuneACCESS table in a form limited to in-frame rearrangements. Some clones are lacking; in checked studies, under half of them reflect an unresolved V gene, and why the rest are absent is not known. Clone size and the V and J calls come from that table; the DNA yielded D and trimming. A total of roughly 160,000 clones appear in this sample, approximately 86% of them only once. The ten largest clones capture roughly 2.4% of the sample.

What the study reported, not specific to this receptor: The amount of clinical and demographic metadata varied by source and participant and was provided uncurated.

CDR1 and CDR2, per the germline V gene, are ENHRY and SYGVKD. Spanning cysteine to phenylalanine, the CDR3 consists of 16 amino acids. Only the CDR3 DNA is retained, 48 bases long and in frame from the first base. Compared with germline, V lacks 10 bases and J lacks 1 base; bases without a gene match: 10. Concerning this clone itself: This clone's antigen is unknown. No base quality information exists; no much larger clone differs at one position.

One collaborating source in Seattle enrolled patients while the patients were actively infected and followed the patients over time throughout the course of disease. The collaborating institutions used their own protocols to collect whole blood in K2EDTA tubes. Collaborator samples were shipped for TCRbeta analysis as frozen whole blood, isolated PBMCs, or DNA extracted from either sample type. The chain uses TRBV10-3 and TRBJ2-1; 10 of the junction bases match TRBD2. The sequence was collected from a woman at least 80 years old with COVID-19, enrolled during active disease. The sample was peripheral blood. At the DNA level, the sequence is TGTGCCACAAGTACCGGGACTAGCGTGTCCTACAATGAGCAGTTCTTC. This codes for CATSTGTSVSYNEQFF.